Sequencing of this T cell receptor beta chain was carried out in a study of blood T cell repertoires in COVID-19 (dated by TCRdb to 2020 to 2021). Regarding the study in general: Samples covering the acute and convalescent phases of COVID-19 were provided by collaborators in the United States, Italy and Spain. The material from the prospective study consisted of cDNA or gDNA derived from T cells, B-cell-depleted T cells, or PBMCs. Subjects who had been exposed to COVID-19, were actively infected with it, or had recovered from it provided the deeply sampled blood TCRbeta repertoires that made up the dataset. The repertoires were made available in a free public database intended to serve as a resource for research on the immune response to SARS-CoV-2. Samples were obtained from the ongoing ImmuneRACE study (first 160 participants) and from 1,000 to 1,500 subjects provided by 6 global collaborators. Sample metadata almost always included a de-identified subject ID, COVID-19 status, age in years and sex. Where HLA class I and class II types were available, the types were taken from metadata supplied by the sample provider, not from assay-based typing. General conclusions and limits of the study: The quantity of clinical and demographic metadata differed by source and by participant and was supplied without curation.

Whole blood was collected in K2EDTA tubes by collaborating institutions according to the institutions' own protocols. Collaborator samples were shipped for TCRbeta analysis as frozen whole blood, isolated PBMCs, or DNA extracted from either sample type. Deletion took 3 bases off V and 6 bases off J, with a span of 16 bases between the germline ends. The CDR1 and CDR2 encoded by the germline V gene (reference sequence) are SEHNR and FQNEAQ. Its CDR3 holds 15 amino acids, cysteine through phenylalanine. Solely the CDR3 DNA is kept, with 45 bases framed from the first base. This clone turned up a few times. What this receptor recognizes is not known. Per-base qualities were not stored, and no clone one base away is much larger. TCRbeta CDR3 regions were amplified from genomic DNA by means of the immunoSEQ Assay, a bias-controlled multiplex PCR. On the authors' methods: Within the assay, amplification of reference gene primers was used to estimate how many nucleated cells each sample contained. To quantify the absolute abundance of each unique TCRbeta CDR3 rearrangement, sequence reads were collapsed and filtered. Productive Simpson clonality was computed per sample as the square root of Simpson's diversity index over productive rearrangements. The table comes from immuneACCESS by way of TCRdb, which keeps in-frame sequences with V and J called. Part of the clones is missing from these tables; in studies checked, under half for an unresolved V gene and the rest for unknown reasons. The DNA was the basis for D and trimming; V, J and clone size are from that table. The sample table contains under 130,000 clones; only one count was recorded for around 88% of them. The ten largest account for 3.5% of the sample.

Sequences were obtained from peripheral blood. This clonotype was obtained from a human donor in a cohort sampled during active COVID-19. The chain is assembled from TRBV7-9 and TRBJ2-3, with the D gene call left open. The DNA is TGTGCCAGCAGCTTCAACCGTGGAGTCGAGGATACGCAGTATTTT. This encodes CASSFNRGVEDTQYF.